This TCR beta chain is from a study of control samples from healthy donors and cancer patients. A remark on this clone: This sample also contains other DNA sequences that code for the same CDR3.

TCRdb's table, derived via immunoSEQ multiplex PCR, lists solely in-frame clones and lacks some. The sample has 150,000 or so clones; roughly 94% are singletons. Germline-derived CDR1 and CDR2 are SGHTA and FQGTGA. This CDR3 comprises 14 residues. V lost 5 bases, J lost 2 bases, and 4 bases stayed unmatched. The sequenced material came from blood. J is TRBJ1-1 and V is TRBV7-3; 8 bases agree with TRBD1. The receptor was derived from a woman between 40 and 50 years old in good health. The chain's CDR3 is CASSLGTGNTEAFF. The CDR3 DNA is TGTGCCAGCAGCCTAGGGACAGGCAACACTGAAGCTTTCTTT.